A selection of T cell receptor beta chains follows, all from one sample in a study of blood T cell repertoires in COVID-19. Using immunoSEQ multiplex PCR, the repertoire was profiled, and TCRdb retains in-frame clones only, with some absent. The table has approximately 140,000 clones, 88% seen once. Specimen: peripheral blood. Source of these receptors: a human donor with COVID-19, enrolled during active disease. The donor label of this sample is uncertain. Both conserved end residues are part of each CDR3. The D gene is left open where the match is weak. Expanded clones are given a class, and other clones once, few, many or no size at all.

size: -
D: -
V: TRBV6-1
J: TRBJ1-2
length: 14
CDR3: CASSDRLRDEGYTF
DNA: TGTGCCAGCAGTGATAGGCTCAGGGATGAAGGCTACACCTTC

size: once
D: TRBD2
V: TRBV5-4
J: TRBJ2-1
length: 16
CDR3: CASSSSGTGSYNEQFF
DNA: TGTGCCAGCAGCTCTAGCGGGACTGGCTCCTACAATGAGCAGTTCTTC

size: -
D: -
V: TRBV3-1/TRBV3-2
J: TRBJ1-2
length: 14
CDR3: CASSQDRVGIGYTF
DNA: TGTGCCAGCAGCCAAGATAGGGTCGGGATTGGCTACACCTTC

size: -
D: -
V: TRBV29-1
J: TRBJ1-2
length: 14
CDR3: CSAEGGGAHYGYTF
DNA: TGCAGCGCCGAAGGTGGGGGCGCGCACTATGGCTACACCTTC

size: -
D: TRBD2
V: TRBV5-1
J: TRBJ2-3
length: 14
CDR3: CASSLGQREDTQYF
DNA: TGCGCCAGCAGCTTGGGACAGCGGGAAGATACGCAGTATTTT

size: -
D: TRBD1
V: TRBV7-2
J: TRBJ2-3
length: 16
CDR3: CASSLWTGARTDTQYF
DNA: TGTGCCAGCAGCCTGTGGACAGGGGCAAGGACAGATACGCAGTATTTT

size: -
D: TRBD1
V: TRBV9
J: TRBJ2-1
length: 13
CDR3: CASSLTGEKGQFF
DNA: TGTGCCAGCAGTTTGACAGGGGAAAAAGGGCAGTTCTTC

size: once
D: TRBD1
V: TRBV3-1/TRBV3-2
J: TRBJ1-1
length: 15
CDR3: CASSSTRTGGTEAFF
DNA: TGTGCCAGCAGCTCCACAAGGACAGGGGGCACTGAAGCTTTCTTT

size: -
D: -
V: TRBV5-1
J: TRBJ1-4
length: 14
CDR3: CASRRDGTNEKLFF
DNA: TGCGCCAGCAGGCGGGACGGGACTAATGAAAAACTGTTTTTT

size: -
D: TRBD1
V: TRBV6-5
J: TRBJ1-2
length: 14
CDR3: CASSLDTGGYGYTF
DNA: TGTGCCAGCAGCCTGGATACAGGGGGCTATGGCTACACCTTC

size: -
D: TRBD2
V: TRBV25-1
J: TRBJ2-3
length: 16
CDR3: CASSEFSGGWGDTQYF
DNA: TGTGCCAGCAGTGAATTTAGCGGGGGGTGGGGAGATACGCAGTATTTT

size: -
D: -
V: TRBV6-5
J: TRBJ2-1
length: 15
CDR3: CASRRGQPPYNEQFF
DNA: TGTGCCAGCAGGCGGGGACAGCCCCCTTACAATGAGCAGTTCTTC

size: -
D: -
V: TRBV28
J: TRBJ2-3
length: 13
CDR3: CATGRASTDTQYF
DNA: TGTGCCACCGGGCGGGCCAGCACAGATACGCAGTATTTT

size: many
D: -
V: TRBV2
J: TRBJ1-5
length: 13
CDR3: CASSEGRYQPQHF
DNA: TGTGCCAGCAGTGAAGGCAGATATCAGCCCCAGCATTTT

size: once
D: TRBD1
V: TRBV7-9
J: TRBJ1-1
length: 15
CDR3: CASSTGDRVSTEAFF
DNA: TGTGCCAGCAGCACCGGGGACAGGGTTTCCACTGAAGCTTTCTTT

size: -
D: TRBD2
V: TRBV3-1/TRBV3-2
J: TRBJ2-7
length: 16
CDR3: CASSQVSGRSPYEQYF
DNA: TGTGCCAGCAGCCAAGTGTCCGGGAGGAGTCCCTACGAGCAGTACTTC

size: -
D: TRBD2
V: TRBV7-9
J: TRBJ2-3
length: 16
CDR3: CASSLGAAGVADTQYF
DNA: TGTGCCAGCAGCTTAGGGGCAGCGGGGGTTGCAGATACGCAGTATTTT

size: -
D: TRBD2
V: TRBV20-1
J: TRBJ2-1
length: 13
CDR3: CSASGTSGGARFF
DNA: TGCAGTGCTAGTGGTACTAGCGGGGGGGCTCGGTTCTTC

size: -
D: TRBD1
V: TRBV11-3
J: TRBJ1-1
length: 13
CDR3: CASSRTGGIEAFF
DNA: TGTGCCAGCAGCCGGACAGGGGGCATTGAAGCTTTCTTT

size: -
D: TRBD2
V: TRBV7-3
J: TRBJ2-1
length: 18
CDR3: CASSLTYSGGYESGEQFF
DNA: TGTGCCAGCAGCTTAACGTATAGCGGGGGCTACGAGTCGGGTGAGCAGTTCTTC

size: -
D: TRBD1
V: TRBV6-1
J: TRBJ1-1
length: 16
CDR3: CASSDEQGAMNTEAFF
DNA: TGTGCCAGCAGTGATGAGCAGGGGGCTATGAACACTGAAGCTTTCTTT

size: -
D: -
V: TRBV11-3
J: TRBJ1-1
length: 13
CDR3: CASSYTIGGEAFF
DNA: TGTGCCAGCAGTTACACTATCGGCGGAGAAGCTTTCTTT

size: -
D: -
V: TRBV15
J: TRBJ2-5
length: 15
CDR3: CATSRDRAAGETQYF
DNA: TGTGCCACCAGCAGAGATCGAGCAGCCGGGGAGACCCAGTACTTC

size: -
D: TRBD1
V: TRBV7-8
J: TRBJ2-1
length: 11
CDR3: CASSPGTGRFF
DNA: TGTGCCAGCAGCCCCGGGACAGGGCGCTTCTTC

size: -
D: TRBD2
V: TRBV11-2
J: TRBJ2-1
length: 17
CDR3: CASSPGTSGLPHNEQFF
DNA: TGTGCCAGCAGCCCGGGGACTAGCGGGTTGCCCCACAATGAGCAGTTCTTC

size: few
D: -
V: TRBV11-2
J: TRBJ2-7
length: 11
CDR3: CATHGGNEQYF
DNA: TGTGCCACTCATGGGGGGAACGAGCAGTACTTC

size: -
D: TRBD1
V: TRBV7-9
J: TRBJ2-2
length: 15
CDR3: CASSSGQGEAGELFF
DNA: TGTGCCAGCAGCTCGGGACAGGGAGAGGCCGGGGAGCTGTTTTTT

size: few
D: -
V: TRBV7-9
J: TRBJ1-2
length: 14
CDR3: CASSLATAGGGYTF
DNA: TGTGCCAGCAGCTTAGCAACAGCCGGGGGAGGCTACACCTTC

size: -
D: TRBD2
V: TRBV6-5
J: TRBJ2-1
length: 16
CDR3: CASSYSSSGSANEQFF
DNA: TGTGCCAGCAGTTACTCGAGTAGCGGGAGCGCCAATGAGCAGTTCTTC

size: once
D: -
V: TRBV7-9
J: TRBJ1-4
length: 14
CDR3: CASSPTWGDEKLFF
DNA: TGTGCCAGCAGCCCTACCTGGGGGGATGAAAAACTGTTTTTT

size: once
D: -
V: TRBV5-5
J: TRBJ2-5
length: 14
CDR3: CASSFGGSQETQYF
DNA: TGTGCCAGCAGCTTTGGGGGGAGCCAAGAGACCCAGTACTTC

size: -
D: -
V: TRBV6-4
J: TRBJ1-2
length: 12
CDR3: CASSDSSGGYTF
DNA: TGTGCCAGCAGTGACTCTTCCGGGGGCTACACCTTC

size: -
D: TRBD2
V: TRBV30
J: TRBJ2-5
length: 16
CDR3: CAWTPQWAGVKETQYF
DNA: TGTGCCTGGACCCCCCAGTGGGCGGGAGTGAAAGAGACCCAGTACTTC

size: few
D: TRBD1
V: TRBV3-1/TRBV3-2
J: TRBJ2-7
length: 13
CDR3: CASSTTGVGEQYF
DNA: TGTGCCAGCAGCACCACAGGGGTTGGCGAGCAGTACTTC

size: -
D: -
V: TRBV12-5
J: TRBJ2-7
length: 12
CDR3: CASVEGSNEQYF
DNA: TGTGCTAGTGTTGAGGGCAGCAACGAGCAGTACTTC

size: -
D: -
V: TRBV6-5
J: TRBJ1-4
length: 14
CDR3: CASSYGGGYEKLFF
DNA: TGTGCCAGCAGTTACGGCGGGGGGTACGAAAAACTGTTTTTT

size: -
D: TRBD1
V: TRBV6-5
J: TRBJ2-3
length: 14
CDR3: CASRQGTSSDTQYF
DNA: TGTGCCAGCCGACAGGGGACATCCAGTGATACGCAGTATTTT

size: -
D: TRBD1
V: TRBV5-1
J: TRBJ2-3
length: 17
CDR3: CASRLSDRDRDSVTQYF
DNA: TGCGCCAGCAGATTAAGCGACAGGGATCGGGACAGCGTTACGCAGTATTTT

size: -
D: -
V: TRBV6-5
J: TRBJ2-7
length: 13
CDR3: CASRDTGEDEQYF
DNA: TGTGCCAGCAGAGACACGGGGGAAGACGAGCAGTACTTC

size: -
D: TRBD1
V: TRBV30
J: TRBJ2-6
length: 16
CDR3: CAWATDRVSGANVLTF
DNA: TGTGCCTGGGCCACCGACAGGGTATCTGGGGCCAACGTCCTGACTTTC

size: -
D: TRBD1
V: TRBV29-1
J: TRBJ2-3
length: 16
CDR3: CSVAGDRGHTADTQYF
DNA: TGCAGCGTGGCCGGGGACAGGGGGCATACGGCAGATACGCAGTATTTT

size: few
D: TRBD1
V: TRBV5-4
J: TRBJ2-7
length: 15
CDR3: CASGRPGQGHYEQYF
DNA: TGTGCCAGCGGCCGCCCGGGACAGGGGCACTACGAGCAGTACTTC

size: -
D: -
V: TRBV7-9
J: TRBJ1-4
length: 15
CDR3: CASSSISVGGEKLFF
DNA: TGTGCCAGCAGCTCGATCTCGGTCGGGGGAGAAAAACTGTTTTTT

size: -
D: -
V: TRBV6-1
J: TRBJ1-1
length: 14
CDR3: CASSQAQGSTEAFF
DNA: TGTGCCAGCAGTCAAGCTCAGGGAAGCACTGAAGCTTTCTTT

size: -
D: TRBD2
V: TRBV18
J: TRBJ2-5
length: 19
CDR3: CASTGLAGGPRSLEETQYF
DNA: TGTGCCAGCACCGGACTAGCGGGAGGGCCACGTTCTTTGGAAGAGACCCAGTACTTC

size: -
D: TRBD2
V: TRBV6-1
J: TRBJ2-2
length: 16
CDR3: CASSEAAGANTGELFF
DNA: TGTGCCAGCAGTGAAGCGGCGGGGGCGAACACCGGGGAGCTGTTTTTT

size: -
D: -
V: TRBV11-2
J: TRBJ2-5
length: 17
CDR3: CASSLGPDSQGGETQYF
DNA: TGTGCCAGCAGCTTAGGACCGGACAGCCAGGGGGGAGAGACCCAGTACTTC

size: -
D: -
V: TRBV6-2/TRBV6-3
J: TRBJ2-3
length: 12
CDR3: CASSLVPDTQYF
DNA: TGTGCCAGCAGTTTAGTCCCAGATACGCAGTATTTT

size: -
D: -
V: TRBV21-1
J: TRBJ1-2
length: 14
CDR3: CASSGQGGDYGYTF
DNA: TGTGCCAGCAGCGGACAGGGAGGGGACTATGGCTACACCTTC

size: -
D: -
V: TRBV5-1
J: TRBJ2-2
length: 15
CDR3: CASSFGGPGTGELFF
DNA: TGCGCCAGCAGCTTCGGGGGGCCGGGCACCGGGGAGCTGTTTTTT

size: -
D: -
V: TRBV9
J: TRBJ1-6
length: 15
CDR3: CASSVEGRRNSPLHF
DNA: TGTGCCAGCAGCGTAGAAGGGAGGAGGAATTCACCCCTCCACTTT

size: -
D: -
V: TRBV19
J: TRBJ2-1
length: 11
CDR3: CASSTTGEQFF
DNA: TGTGCCAGTAGTACCACAGGCGAGCAGTTCTTC

size: -
D: TRBD1
V: TRBV7-6
J: TRBJ1-2
length: 17
CDR3: CASSSVLQGSKNYGYTF
DNA: TGTGCCAGCAGCTCAGTCTTACAGGGGTCAAAGAACTATGGCTACACCTTC